This TCR beta chain originates from a study of shared clonotypes between healthy human individuals. Selected positively for CCR7 and CD45RO-negative, naive CD8 cells excluded terminally differentiated effector memory CD45RA+ cells. J was trimmed by 9 bases and V by 6 bases; bases with no gene match: 6. Germline V lookup: CDR1 SQVTM, CDR2 ANQGSEA. The CDR3 sequence is 13 residues long. Repertoires were generated with immunoSEQ multiplex PCR, while TCRdb's copy carries only in-frame clones and drops some. This table has around 1.9 million clones, about 92% appearing once. Sequenced sample: naive CD8+ T cells from PBMCs. The chain carries TRBV29-1 and TRBJ2-1; TRBD2 agrees at 12 bases. The receptor comes from a man between 18 and 29 years old in good health. Some clones in this sample may be carry-over from other donors' samples. This CDR3 is CSVRLAGVGEQFF. In DNA form, the CDR3 reads TGCAGCGTAAGACTAGCGGGAGTTGGTGAGCAGTTCTTC.